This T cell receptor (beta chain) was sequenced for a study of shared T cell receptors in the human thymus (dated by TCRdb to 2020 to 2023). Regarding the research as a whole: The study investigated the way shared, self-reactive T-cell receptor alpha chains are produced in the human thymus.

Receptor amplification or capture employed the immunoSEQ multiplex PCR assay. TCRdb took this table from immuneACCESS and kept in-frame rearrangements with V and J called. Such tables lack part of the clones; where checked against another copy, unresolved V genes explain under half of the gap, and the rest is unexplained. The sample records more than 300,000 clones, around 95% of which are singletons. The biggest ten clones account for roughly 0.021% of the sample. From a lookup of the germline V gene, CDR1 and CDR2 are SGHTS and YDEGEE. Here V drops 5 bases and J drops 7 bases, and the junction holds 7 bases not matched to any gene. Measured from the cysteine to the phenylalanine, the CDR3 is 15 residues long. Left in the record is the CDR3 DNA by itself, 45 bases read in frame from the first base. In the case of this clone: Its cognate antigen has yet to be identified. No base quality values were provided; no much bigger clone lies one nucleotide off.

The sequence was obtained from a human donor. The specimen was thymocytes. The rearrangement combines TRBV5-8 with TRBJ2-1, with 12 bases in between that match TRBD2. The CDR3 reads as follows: CASSRGLAGRNEQFF. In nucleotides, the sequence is TGTGCCAGCAGTCGCGGACTAGCGGGGCGGAATGAGCAGTTCTTC.